This T cell receptor (beta chain) was identified in a study of PD-1 blockade in mismatch repair-deficient tumors. Notes on this clone: Its cognate antigen is unknown. The sample holds other DNA sequences that translate to the same CDR3.

The study's findings and limits: Rapid post-treatment expansion, then contraction, generally preceding radiologic response, marked tumor-resident clones.

Clones were read by immunoSEQ multiplex PCR, and TCRdb kept only the in-frame ones, dropping some. Among around 33,000 clones, 80% were seen once, and the ten largest hold around 3.4%. The CDR3 length is 18 residues. Germline CDR1 reads LGHNA; CDR2 reads YNFKEQ. J gave up 4 bases and V 1 base, and 10 bases lay outside the gene matches. The V gene is TRBV4-2, the J gene TRBJ2-1, with 10 bases identical to TRBD2. The source was PBMCs, collected less than 7 weeks after starting pembrolizumab. This clonotype was sampled from an adult with mismatch repair-deficient cancer. The chain's CDR3 is CASSQASGLAGVYNEQFF. The CDR3 nucleotides are TGTGCCAGCAGCCAAGCCAGCGGTCTAGCGGGAGTTTACAATGAGCAGTTCTTC.